This T cell receptor (beta chain) was identified during a study of blood T cell repertoires in COVID-19. Measured with immunoSEQ multiplex PCR; TCRdb has only the in-frame clones, and not every one. The sample has about 350,000 clones; 85% to 90% are singletons. Germline CDR1 and CDR2: SEHNR and FQNEAQ (reference sequence). This CDR3 has 12 amino acids. Trimming took 6 bases from V and 7 from J, leaving 12 bases between them. The chain couples TRBV7-9 to TRBJ1-1; D is ambiguous. The material sequenced was PBMCs or T cells enriched from blood (not recorded which). The TCR originated in a woman aged 30 to 39 who had been exposed to COVID-19. CDR3 DNA sequence: TGTGCCAGCAGTGAGGGCACTGGTGAAGCTTTCTTT. Translating it yields CASSEGTGEAFF.